The clone carrying this T cell receptor beta chain was found a few times. Its antigen is undetermined. The sample is drawn from a study of beta chain features in type 1 diabetes. Study-wide context: Comparable age, gender and cell yields were observed in patients relative to healthy donors.

Isolated RNA was reverse transcribed in full, so expressed TCRB transcripts were sequenced. Generated by immunoSEQ multiplex PCR, the TCRdb table keeps only in-frame clones and is missing some. The data show 310,000 or so clones, less than 9.5% seen once. Study-wide results and caveats: Patients with Type 1 diabetes showed moderately but significantly shorter TCRB CDR3s in all four CD4+ subsets. In patients and controls equally, PCR might favor templates that are shorter. Junctions at VDJ sites from type 1 diabetes patients had fewer insertions and more deletions.

The CDR3 is 13 amino acids. Between the trimmed V and J ends, which lost 5 bases and 1 base, there was a span of 10 bases. From germline, CDR1 is SQVTM and CDR2 ANQGSEA. The TCR was taken from a woman under 30 in good health. This sequence joins TRBV29-1 and TRBJ2-3; the D gene is possibly TRBD2 (5 bases). Sequences were obtained from central memory CD4+ T cells from blood. Written as DNA, the CDR3 is TGCAGCGTTCGGCTAGCCGGCACAGATACGCAGTATTTT. Its protein product is CSVRLAGTDTQYF.